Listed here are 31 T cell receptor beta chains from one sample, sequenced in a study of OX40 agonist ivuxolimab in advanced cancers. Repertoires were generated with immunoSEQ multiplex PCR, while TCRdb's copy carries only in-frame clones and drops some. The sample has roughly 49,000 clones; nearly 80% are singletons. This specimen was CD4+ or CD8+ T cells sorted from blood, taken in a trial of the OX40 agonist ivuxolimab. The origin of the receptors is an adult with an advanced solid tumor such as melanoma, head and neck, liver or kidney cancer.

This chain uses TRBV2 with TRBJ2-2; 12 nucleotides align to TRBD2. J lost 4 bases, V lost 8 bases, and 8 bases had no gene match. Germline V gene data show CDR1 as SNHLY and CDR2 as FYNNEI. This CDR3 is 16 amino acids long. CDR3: CASVRTSGAGTGELFF. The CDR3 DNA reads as TGTGCCAGCGTGCGGACTAGCGGGGCAGGCACCGGGGAGCTGTTTTTT.

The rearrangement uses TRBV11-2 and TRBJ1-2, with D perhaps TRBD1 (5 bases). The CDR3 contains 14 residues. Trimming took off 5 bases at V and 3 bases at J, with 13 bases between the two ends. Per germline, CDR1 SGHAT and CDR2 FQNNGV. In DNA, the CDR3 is TGTGCCAGCAGCCTCCCAGGGCAGTACTATGGCTACACCTTC. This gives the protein CASSLPGQYYGYTF.

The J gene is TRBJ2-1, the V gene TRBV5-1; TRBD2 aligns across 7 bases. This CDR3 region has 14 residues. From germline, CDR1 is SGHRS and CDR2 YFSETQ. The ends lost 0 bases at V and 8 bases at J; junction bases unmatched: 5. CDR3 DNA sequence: TGCGCCAGCAGCTTGGGTGCGGGGGACGATGAGCAGTTCTTC. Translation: CASSLGAGDDEQFF.

Written as DNA, the CDR3 is TGTGCCTGGAGCGATAAAAGGGCTCCGGGGAACCTCTATGGCTACACCTTC. It encodes CAWSDKRAPGNLYGYTF. The chain carries TRBV30 and TRBJ1-2, with no clear D. The V and J ends lost 3 bases and 4 bases respectively, with 24 bases between them. CDR1 and CDR2 (germline): GTSNPN, SVGIG (reference sequence). The CDR3 contains 17 residues.

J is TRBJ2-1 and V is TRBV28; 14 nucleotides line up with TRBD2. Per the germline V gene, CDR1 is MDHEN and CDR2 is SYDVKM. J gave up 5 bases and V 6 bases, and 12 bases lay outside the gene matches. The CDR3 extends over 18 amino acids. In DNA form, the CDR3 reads TGTGCCAGCAGGGCGGGGACTAGCGGGAGCCCTCTCCACAATGAGCAGTTCTTC. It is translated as CASRAGTSGSPLHNEQFF.

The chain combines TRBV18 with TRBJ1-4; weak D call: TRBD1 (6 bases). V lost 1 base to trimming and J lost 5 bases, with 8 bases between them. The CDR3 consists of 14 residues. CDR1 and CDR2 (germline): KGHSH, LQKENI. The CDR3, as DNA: TGTGCCAGCTCACCACGAGGGGGGAATGAAAAACTGTTTTTT. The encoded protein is CASSPRGGNEKLFF. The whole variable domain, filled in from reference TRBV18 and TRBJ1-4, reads NAGVMQNPRHLVRRRGQEARLRCSPMKGHSHVYWYRQLPEEGLKFMVYLQKENIIDESGMPKERFSAEFPKEGPSILRIQQVVRGDSAAYFCASSPRGGNEKLFFGSGTQLSVL.

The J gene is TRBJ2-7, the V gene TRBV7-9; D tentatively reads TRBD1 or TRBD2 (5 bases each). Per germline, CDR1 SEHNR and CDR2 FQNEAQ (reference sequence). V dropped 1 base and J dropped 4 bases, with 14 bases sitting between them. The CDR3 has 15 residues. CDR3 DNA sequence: TGTGCCAGCAGCTTAGTTCCGGGGCGCGGTTACGAGCAGTACTTC. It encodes CASSLVPGRGYEQYF.

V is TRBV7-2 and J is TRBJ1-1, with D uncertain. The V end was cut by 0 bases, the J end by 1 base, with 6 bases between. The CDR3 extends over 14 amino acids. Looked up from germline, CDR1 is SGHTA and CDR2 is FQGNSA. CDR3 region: CASSLALGNTEAFF. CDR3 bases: TGTGCCAGCAGCTTAGCGCTCGGGAACACTGAAGCTTTCTTT.

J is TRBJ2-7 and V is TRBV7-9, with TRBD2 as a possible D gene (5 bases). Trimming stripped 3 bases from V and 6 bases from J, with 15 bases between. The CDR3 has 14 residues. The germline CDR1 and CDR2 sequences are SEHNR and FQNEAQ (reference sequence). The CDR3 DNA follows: TGTGCCAGCAGCTTTTCTGAGAGGGCGGGCGAGCAGTACTTC. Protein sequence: CASSFSERAGEQYF.

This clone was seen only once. As DNA, the CDR3 is TGTGCCAGCAGTTACCGGATCTCTGGAAACACCATATATTTT. This sequence encodes CASSYRISGNTIYF. This chain connects TRBV6-6 to TRBJ1-3; D is uncertain. The CDR3 consists of 14 residues. Germline V gene lookup returns CDR1 MNHNY and CDR2 SVGAGI (reference sequence). Trimming removed 2 bases at V and 0 bases at J, with 5 bases between.

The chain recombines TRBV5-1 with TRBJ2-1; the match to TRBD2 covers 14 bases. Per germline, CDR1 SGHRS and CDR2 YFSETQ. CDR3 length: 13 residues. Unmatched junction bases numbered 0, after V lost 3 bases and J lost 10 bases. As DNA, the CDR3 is TGCGCCAGCAGCTGGACTAGCGGGAGGGAGCAGTTCTTC. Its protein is CASSWTSGREQFF.

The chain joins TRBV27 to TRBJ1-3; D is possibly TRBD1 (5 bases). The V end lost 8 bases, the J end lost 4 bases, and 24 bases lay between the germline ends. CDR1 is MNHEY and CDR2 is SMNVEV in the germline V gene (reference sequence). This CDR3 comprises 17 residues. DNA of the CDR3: TGTGCCAGCGGTCCTTCCCGCGGGCAGGGTGCAGGAAACACCATATATTTT. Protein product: CASGPSRGQGAGNTIYF.

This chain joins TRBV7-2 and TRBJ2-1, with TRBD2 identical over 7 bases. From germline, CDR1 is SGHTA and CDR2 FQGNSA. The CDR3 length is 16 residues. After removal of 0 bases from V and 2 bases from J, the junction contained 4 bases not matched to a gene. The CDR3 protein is CASSLAGAGAYNEQFF. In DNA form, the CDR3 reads TGTGCCAGCAGCTTAGCAGGGGCGGGAGCCTACAATGAGCAGTTCTTC.

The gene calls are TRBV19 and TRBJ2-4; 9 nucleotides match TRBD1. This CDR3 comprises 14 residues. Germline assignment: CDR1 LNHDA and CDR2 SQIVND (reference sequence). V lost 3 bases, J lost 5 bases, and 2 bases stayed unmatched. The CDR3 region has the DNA TGTGCCAGTAGTATGAACAGGGGGCAAAACATTCAGTACTTC. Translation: CASSMNRGQNIQYF. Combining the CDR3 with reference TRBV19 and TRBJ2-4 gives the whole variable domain DGGITQSPKYLFRKEGQNVTLSCEQNLNHDAMYWYRQDPGQGLRLIYYSQIVNDFQKGDIAEGYSVSREKKESFPLTVTSAQKNPTAFYLCASSMNRGQNIQYFGAGTRLSVL.

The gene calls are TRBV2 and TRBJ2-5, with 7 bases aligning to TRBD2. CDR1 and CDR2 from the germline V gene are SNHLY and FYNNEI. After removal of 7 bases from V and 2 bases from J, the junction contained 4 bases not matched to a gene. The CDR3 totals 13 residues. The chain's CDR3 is CASNKAGQETQYF. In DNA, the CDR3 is TGTGCCAGCAATAAAGCGGGGCAAGAGACCCAGTACTTC.

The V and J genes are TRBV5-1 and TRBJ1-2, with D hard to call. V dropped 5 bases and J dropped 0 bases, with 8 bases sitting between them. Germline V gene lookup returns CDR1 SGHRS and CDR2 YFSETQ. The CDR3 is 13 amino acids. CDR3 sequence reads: CASSEESNYGYTF. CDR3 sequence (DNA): TGCGCCAGCAGTGAGGAGTCTAACTATGGCTACACCTTC.

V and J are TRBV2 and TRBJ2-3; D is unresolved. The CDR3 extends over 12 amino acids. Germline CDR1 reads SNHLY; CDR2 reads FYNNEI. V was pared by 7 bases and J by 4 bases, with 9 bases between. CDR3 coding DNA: TGTGCCAGCACCCGTCACGCAGATACGCAGTATTTT. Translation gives CASTRHADTQYF.

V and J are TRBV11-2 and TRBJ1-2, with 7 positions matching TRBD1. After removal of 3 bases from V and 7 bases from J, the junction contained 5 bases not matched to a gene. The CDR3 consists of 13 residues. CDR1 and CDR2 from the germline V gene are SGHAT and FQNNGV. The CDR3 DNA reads TGTGCCAGCAGCTTTAGGGGGCAGGGTGGCTACACCTTC. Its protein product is CASSFRGQGGYTF.

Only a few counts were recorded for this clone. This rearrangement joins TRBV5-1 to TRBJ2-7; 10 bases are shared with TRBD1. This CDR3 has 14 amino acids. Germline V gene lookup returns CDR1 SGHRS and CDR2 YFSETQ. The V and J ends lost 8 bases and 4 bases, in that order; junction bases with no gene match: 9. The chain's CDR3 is CASQAGTGAYEQYF. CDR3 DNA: TGCGCCAGTCAAGCCGGGACAGGGGCATACGAGCAGTACTTC. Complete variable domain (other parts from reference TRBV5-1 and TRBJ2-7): KAGVTQTPRYLIKTRGQQVTLSCSPISGHRSVSWYQQTPGQGLQFLFEYFSETQRNKGNFPGRFSGRQFSNSRSEMNVSTLELGDSALYLCASQAGTGAYEQYFGPGTRLTVT.

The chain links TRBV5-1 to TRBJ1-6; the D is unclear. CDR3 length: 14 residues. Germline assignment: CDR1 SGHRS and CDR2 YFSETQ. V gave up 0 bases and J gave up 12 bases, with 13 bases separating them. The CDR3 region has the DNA TGCGCCAGCAGCTTGGGTAGAGGGTCGGAACCCCTCCACTTT. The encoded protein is CASSLGRGSEPLHF.

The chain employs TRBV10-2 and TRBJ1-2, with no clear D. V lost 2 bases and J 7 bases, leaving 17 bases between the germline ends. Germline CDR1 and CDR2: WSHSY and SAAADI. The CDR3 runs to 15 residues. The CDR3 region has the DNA TGCGCCAGCAGTGAGGATGGCGGCGGCACGCTTGGCTACACCTTC. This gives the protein CASSEDGGGTLGYTF.

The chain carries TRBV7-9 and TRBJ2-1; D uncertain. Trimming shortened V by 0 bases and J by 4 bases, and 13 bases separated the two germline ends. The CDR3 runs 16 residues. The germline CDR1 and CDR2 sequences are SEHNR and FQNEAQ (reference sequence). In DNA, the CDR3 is TGTGCCAGCAGCTTAGCGGCCGGAGTCCGATACAATGAGCAGTTCTTC. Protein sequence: CASSLAAGVRYNEQFF.

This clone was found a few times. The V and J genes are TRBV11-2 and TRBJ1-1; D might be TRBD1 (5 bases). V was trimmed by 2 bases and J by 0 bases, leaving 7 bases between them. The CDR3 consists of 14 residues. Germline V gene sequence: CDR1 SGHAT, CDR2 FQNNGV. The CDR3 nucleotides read TGTGCCAGCAGCTTACACAGGATGAACACTGAAGCTTTCTTT. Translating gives CASSLHRMNTEAFF.

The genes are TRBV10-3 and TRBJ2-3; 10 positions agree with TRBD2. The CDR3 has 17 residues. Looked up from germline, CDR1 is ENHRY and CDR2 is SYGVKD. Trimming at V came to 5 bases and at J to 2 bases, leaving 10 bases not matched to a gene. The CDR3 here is CAISTTTSGEITDTQYF. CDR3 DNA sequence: TGTGCCATCAGTACAACAACTAGCGGGGAAATCACAGATACGCAGTATTTT.

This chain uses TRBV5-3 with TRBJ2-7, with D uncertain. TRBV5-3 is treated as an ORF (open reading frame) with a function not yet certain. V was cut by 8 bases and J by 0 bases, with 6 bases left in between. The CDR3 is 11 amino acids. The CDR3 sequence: CASSVSYEQYF. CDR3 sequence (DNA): TGTGCCAGCAGCGTCTCCTACGAGCAGTACTTC.

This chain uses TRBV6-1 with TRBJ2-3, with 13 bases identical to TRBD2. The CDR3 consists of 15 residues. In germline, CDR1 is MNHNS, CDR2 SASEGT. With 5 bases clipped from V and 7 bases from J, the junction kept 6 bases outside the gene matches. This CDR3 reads CASSSTLAGGNTQYF. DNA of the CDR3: TGTGCCAGCAGTAGTACACTAGCGGGAGGGAATACGCAGTATTTT.

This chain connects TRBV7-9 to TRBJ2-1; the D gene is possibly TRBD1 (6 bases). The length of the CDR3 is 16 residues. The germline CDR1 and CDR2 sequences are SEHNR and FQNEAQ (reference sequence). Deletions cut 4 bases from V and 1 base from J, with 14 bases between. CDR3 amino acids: CASSSIWDNSYNEQFF. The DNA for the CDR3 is TGTGCCAGCAGCTCAATTTGGGACAATTCCTACAATGAGCAGTTCTTC.

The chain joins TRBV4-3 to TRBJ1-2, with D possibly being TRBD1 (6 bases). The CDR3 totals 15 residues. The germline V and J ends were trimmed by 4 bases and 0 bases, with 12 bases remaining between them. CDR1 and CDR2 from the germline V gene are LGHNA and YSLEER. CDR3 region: CASSPLDSTNYGYTF. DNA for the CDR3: TGCGCCAGCAGCCCCCTGGACAGTACTAACTATGGCTACACCTTC.

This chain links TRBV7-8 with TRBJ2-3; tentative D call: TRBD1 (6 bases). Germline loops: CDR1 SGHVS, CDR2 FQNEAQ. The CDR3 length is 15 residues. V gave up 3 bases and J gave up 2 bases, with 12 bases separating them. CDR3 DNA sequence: TGTGCCAGCAGCTTGGACAGTTTCTCCACAGATACGCAGTATTTT. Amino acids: CASSLDSFSTDTQYF. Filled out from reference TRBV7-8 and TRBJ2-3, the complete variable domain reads GAGVSQSPRYKVAKRGQDVALRCDPISGHVSLFWYQQALGQGPEFLTYFQNEAQLDKSGLPSDRFFAERPEGSVSTLKIQRTQQEDSAVYLCASSLDSFSTDTQYFGPGTRLTVL.

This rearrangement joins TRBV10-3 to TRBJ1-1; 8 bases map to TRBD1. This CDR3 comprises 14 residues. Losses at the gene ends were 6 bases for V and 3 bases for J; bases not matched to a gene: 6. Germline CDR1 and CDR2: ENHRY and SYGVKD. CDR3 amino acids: CAIRGQAGDTEAFF. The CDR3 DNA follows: TGTGCCATCAGGGGACAGGCAGGGGACACTGAAGCTTTCTTT.

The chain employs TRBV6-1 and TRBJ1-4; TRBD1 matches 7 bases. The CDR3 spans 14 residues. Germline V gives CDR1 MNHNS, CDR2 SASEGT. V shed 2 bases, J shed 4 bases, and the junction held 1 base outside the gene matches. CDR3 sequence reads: CASSEQGVNEKLFF. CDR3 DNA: TGTGCCAGCAGTGAACAGGGGGTTAATGAAAAACTGTTTTTT.